This TCR beta chain was retrieved from a study of T cell repertoires in cytomegalovirus infection. Overall study context: In public TCR beta signatures, there were indications of both CMV infection and matching HLA type. Study results and limitations: Ex vivo, HLA-C-restricted CMV-specific TCR beta clonotypes prevailed over the rest of the response.

Germline CDR1 reads SGHTA; CDR2 reads FQGTGA. The junction had 2 bases not matched to a gene; V was cut back by 6 bases and J by 7 bases. The CDR3 consists of 13 residues. TCRdb passed the reads through MiXCR, listing each CDR3 protein once. This table holds more than 500,000 distinct CDR3 sequences, about 17% found once. There are a few counts of this clonotype. Its antigen is not identified. This clonotype was sampled from a human donor in good health (CMV status not recorded). Some clones in this sample may be carry-over from other donors' samples. The chain uses TRBV7-3 and TRBJ2-1; 11 positions match TRBD1. Sequenced: CD8+ T cells from PBMCs. The CDR3 loop is CASRGQGVNEQFF. The CDR3 DNA reads TGTGCCAGCAGGGGACAGGGGGTGAATGAGCAGTTCTTC.